This T cell receptor beta chain was sequenced during a study of blood T cell repertoires in COVID-19. Turning to the study itself: Specimens from acute and convalescent COVID-19 originated in the United States, Italy and Spain.

The CDR3 spans 14 residues. Germline assignment: CDR1 LNHNV and CDR2 YYDKDF (reference sequence). The J segment lost 0 bases and the V segment lost 5 bases, leaving 3 bases of the junction unmatched. Participants came from around 25 US areas, aged roughly 18 to 100 years. Participants' reported clinical history set cohort assignment. In the original workflow: Using reference gene primer amplification, nucleated cell counts were estimated. Method: immunoSEQ multiplex PCR; TCRdb's copy keeps in-frame clones and lacks some. The D gene and trimming were derived from the DNA, and the V and J assignments and clone size from that table. The repertoire holds under 500,000 clones, about 85% seen once, with under 2% in the top ten.

Sequencing was carried out using PBMCs or T cells enriched from blood (not recorded which). This TCR was recovered from a woman aged 18-30 years with acute COVID-19. The V call is TRBV15, the J call TRBJ2-7; 8 bases are a match to TRBD1. The chain's CDR3 is CATSGDRSSYEQYF. The CDR3 DNA follows: TGTGCCACCAGCGGGGACAGGTCCTCCTACGAGCAGTACTTC.